These 15 T cell receptor beta chains came from one sample sequenced in a study of patients and donors after allogeneic stem cell transplantation. Using its own MiXCR run on the RT-PCR reads, TCRdb lists one record per CDR3 protein. The table has about a million distinct CDR3 sequences, 15% to 20% seen once. The sample comprised blood, either unsorted or a sorted T cell fraction (not recorded which). Receptors were obtained from a human donor who was either an allogeneic HSCT recipient or a stem cell or donor lymphocyte infusion donor (not recorded which). It is not recorded whose cells these are; they may come from a transplant donor.

The chain employs TRBV20-1 and TRBJ1-5; maybe TRBD1 (6 bases). With 4 bases removed from V and 2 bases from J, the gap between germline ends came to 15 bases. The CDR3 loop spans 15 amino acids. Germline V gene data show CDR1 as DFQATT and CDR2 as SNEGSKA (reference sequence). DNA of the CDR3: TGCAGTGCTACCAGGGACATCCTCCGCAATCAGCCCCAGCATTTT. This codes for CSATRDILRNQPQHF.

In its sample, this clonotype was seen a few times. The J gene is TRBJ2-7, the V gene TRBV14; D may correspond to TRBD1 or TRBD2 (5 bases each). The germline V gene has CDR1 SGHDN and CDR2 FVKESK. The CDR3 covers 13 residues. V was shortened by 1 base and J by 6 bases, with 10 bases between the two germline ends. This CDR3 reads CASSQAGSGEQYF. The CDR3 DNA sequence: TGTGCCAGCAGCCAAGCAGGGAGCGGCGAGCAGTACTTC.

CDR3 DNA sequence: TGCAGTGCCTTCCGGGGACAGGAGGAGCAGTTCTTC. The encoded protein is CSAFRGQEEQFF. This sequence joins TRBV20-1 and TRBJ2-1; 8 bases are shared with TRBD1. The CDR3 length is 12 residues. The germline CDR1 and CDR2 sequences are DFQATT and SNEGSKA (reference sequence). Trimming removed 6 bases from V and 10 bases from J; junction bases left unmatched: 8.

The chain employs TRBV5-1 and TRBJ1-1; D may be TRBD1 (5 bases). Germline values: CDR1 SGHRS, CDR2 YFSETQ. CDR3 length equals 15 residues. V shed 3 bases and J shed 0 bases, with 12 bases lying between them. The CDR3 DNA sequence: TGCGCCAGCAGCTCACAGGATCACATGAACACTGAAGCTTTCTTT. Protein product: CASSSQDHMNTEAFF.

This clonotype was detected only a few times. The V call is TRBV12-3 or TRBV12-4, the J call TRBJ2-3, with a weak D call TRBD2 (6 bases). V was clipped by 7 bases and J by 3 bases, with 23 bases between them. This CDR3 is built from 17 residues. CDR3 coding DNA: TGTGCCAGCATCCCGGTGACCCGGGACTGCTCTACAGATACGCAGTATTTT. Protein: CASIPVTRDCSTDTQYF.

This clonotype has only a few counts. The V call is TRBV15, the J call TRBJ2-7, with TRBD1 matching 10 bases. This CDR3 has 15 residues. CDR1 and CDR2 (germline): LNHNV, YYDKDF (reference sequence). The J segment lost 3 bases and the V segment lost 5 bases, leaving 7 bases of the junction unmatched. This CDR3 reads CATSRPGQGHYEQYF. CDR3 nucleotides: TGTGCCACCAGCCGACCGGGACAGGGGCACTACGAGCAGTACTTC.

V gene TRBV20-1 combines with J gene TRBJ2-7; no reliable D call. Trimming cost V 4 bases and J 5 bases, with 12 bases left between them. CDR1 DFQATT and CDR2 SNEGSKA come from the germline V gene (reference sequence). The CDR3 runs 12 residues. The CDR3 DNA follows: TGCAGTGCTACGACGACGGAGCACGAGCAGTACTTC. As protein: CSATTTEHEQYF.

The V and J genes are TRBV12-3 or TRBV12-4 and TRBJ2-2; maybe TRBD2 (6 bases). V lost 3 bases to trimming and J lost 2 bases, with 16 bases between them. This CDR3 contains 17 residues. The CDR3 nucleotides are TGTGCCAGCAGTTTTTTTGCGGGAAGAAGAAACACCGGGGAGCTGTTTTTT. It encodes CASSFFAGRRNTGELFF.

This chain connects TRBV10-3 to TRBJ2-7; a weak D match, TRBD2 (7 bases). Deletions cut 4 bases from V and 3 bases from J, with 22 bases between. The CDR3 runs 17 residues. Germline V CDR1 and CDR2: ENHRY, SYGVKD. The CDR3 DNA is TGTGCCATCAGTGGGGGGGGCCGTACGACTAGGGTCTACGAGCAGTACTTC. It yields the protein CAISGGGRTTRVYEQYF.

This clonotype was found a few times. CDR3 amino acids: CASSRYLAGGDEQFF. Here the CDR3 DNA reads TGTGCCAGCAGCCGCTACCTAGCGGGAGGCGACGAGCAGTTCTTC. The genes are TRBV3-1 and TRBJ2-1, with 11 bases identical to TRBD2. After removal of 4 bases from V and 10 bases from J, the junction contained 9 bases not matched to a gene. This CDR3 has 15 residues. CDR1 is LGHDT, CDR2 YNNKEL, per germline (reference sequence).

This clonotype has only a few counts. V usage is TRBV30 and J usage is TRBJ2-3; TRBD2 matches at 11 bases. V shed 3 bases and J 4 bases; nucleotides not matched to a gene: 3. Germline assignment: CDR1 GTSNPN and CDR2 SVGIG (reference sequence). The CDR3 has 14 residues. CDR3 sequence: CAWSIAGGADTQYF. The CDR3 region has the DNA TGTGCCTGGAGCATAGCGGGAGGGGCAGATACGCAGTATTTT.

Here the CDR3 DNA reads TGTGCCAGCAGCTTAGGTAGGGACAGGGAAAGAGTGGGCGCCTACGAGCAGTACTTC. Amino acid sequence: CASSLGRDRERVGAYEQYF. The gene calls are TRBV7-8 and TRBJ2-7; 9 bases fit TRBD1. The ends lost 1 base at V and 2 bases at J; junction bases unmatched: 15. Per germline, CDR1 SGHVS and CDR2 FQNEAQ. The CDR3 length is 19 residues.

The V and J genes are TRBV29-1 and TRBJ2-7; 10 nucleotides agree with TRBD2. Unmatched junction bases numbered 11, after V lost 4 bases and J lost 5 bases. This CDR3 is built from 15 residues. CDR1 and CDR2 (germline): SQVTM, ANQGSEA. The CDR3 DNA follows: TGCAGCGTTGGCCCCCTAGCGGGAGATGGCAACGAGCAGTACTTC. Its translation is CSVGPLAGDGNEQYF.

The chain joins TRBV7-3 to TRBJ2-2; D is unclear. The germline V and J ends were trimmed by 4 bases and 6 bases, with 12 bases remaining between them. The CDR3 spans 14 residues. Per germline, CDR1 SGHTA and CDR2 FQGTGA. The CDR3 loop reads CASSSDPLAGELFF. CDR3 nucleotides: TGTGCCAGCAGCTCTGATCCGTTGGCCGGGGAGCTGTTTTTT.

This chain connects TRBV20-1 to TRBJ2-4; 8 bases are a match to TRBD2. CDR3 size: 13 residues. Per germline, CDR1 DFQATT and CDR2 SNEGSKA (reference sequence). The junction had 4 bases not matched to a gene; V was cut back by 5 bases and J by 4 bases. The CDR3 protein is CSAPGTRKNIQYF. The CDR3 DNA reads TGCAGTGCTCCCGGGACTAGGAAAAACATTCAGTACTTC.